These T cell receptor beta chains were read from a single sample in a study of OX40 agonist ivuxolimab in advanced cancers. Profiling relied on immunoSEQ multiplex PCR, and the TCRdb table lists in-frame clones only, not all of them. This table has roughly 86,000 clones, 90% appearing once. Here the sequenced sample was CD4+ or CD8+ T cells sorted from blood, taken in a trial of the OX40 agonist ivuxolimab. The receptors derive from an adult with an advanced solid tumor such as melanoma, head and neck, liver or kidney cancer. Both conserved end residues are part of each CDR3. The D gene is left open where the match is weak. Expanded clones are given a class, and other clones once, few, many or no size at all.

- - TRBJ1-1 TRBV28 CASSLSPGPEAFF TGTGCCAGCAGTTTATCCCCAGGGCCTGAAGCTTTCTTT
TRBD2 - TRBJ2-5 TRBV7-3 CASSPGLAGGGLETQYF TGTGCCAGCAGCCCGGGACTAGCGGGAGGGGGGTTAGAGACCCAGTACTTC
- - TRBJ2-2 TRBV28 CASTLRRDIRTGELFF TGTGCCAGCACGTTACGGAGGGACATCCGGACCGGGGAGCTGTTTTTT
TRBD2 - TRBJ2-5 TRBV29-1 CSVEGRKREDEETQYF TGCAGCGTTGAAGGGAGAAAGCGGGAGGACGAAGAGACCCAGTACTTC
- - TRBJ2-7 TRBV28 CASSPRTAGPYEQYF TGTGCCAGCAGCCCAAGGACGGCGGGGCCCTACGAGCAGTACTTC
- - TRBJ2-3 TRBV28 CASRTDTGWNTDTQYF TGTGCCAGCAGGACTGACACAGGGTGGAACACAGATACGCAGTATTTT
TRBD1 - TRBJ1-1 TRBV7-9 CASSANRGVNTEAFF TGTGCCAGCAGCGCGAACAGGGGCGTAAACACTGAAGCTTTCTTT
TRBD1 - TRBJ1-4 TRBV2 CASSGQGAGEKLFF TGTGCCAGCAGTGGGCAGGGGGCGGGGGAAAAACTGTTTTTT
- - TRBJ1-5 TRBV25-1 CASSDGVFTNQPQHF TGTGCCAGCAGTGATGGGGTTTTCACCAATCAGCCCCAGCATTTT
- - TRBJ2-5 TRBV7-2 CASSTYAQETQYF TGTGCCAGCAGTACTTATGCCCAAGAGACCCAGTACTTC
TRBD1 - TRBJ1-1 TRBV11-3 CASSLEQGRTEAFF TGTGCCAGCAGCTTAGAACAGGGGAGGACTGAAGCTTTCTTT
TRBD1 - TRBJ1-1 TRBV7-9 CASSPSGGRVNTEAFF TGTGCCAGCAGCCCCTCAGGGGGCCGTGTGAACACTGAAGCTTTCTTT
- - TRBJ2-3 TRBV2 CASSARGGGSRVTDTQYF TGTGCCAGCAGTGCGAGGGGAGGCGGCTCGAGGGTCACAGATACGCAGTATTTT
- - TRBJ2-3 TRBV18 CASSPVFGLDTQYF TGTGCCAGCTCACCAGTCTTTGGGTTAGATACGCAGTATTTT
TRBD1 - TRBJ2-2 TRBV7-6 CASSLGVPTGGSGTGELFF TGTGCCAGCAGCTTAGGGGTACCGACAGGGGGTTCGGGCACCGGGGAGCTGTTTTTT
- - TRBJ2-5 TRBV5-6 CAASGAQGETQYF TGTGCCGCCTCGGGGGCCCAAGGAGAGACCCAGTACTTC
- - TRBJ1-5 TRBV19 CASSIVGRTQNQPQHF TGTGCCAGTAGTATAGTCGGCAGGACCCAAAATCAGCCCCAGCATTTT
TRBD1 once TRBJ1-4 TRBV4-2 CASSQGTGINEKLFF TGTGCCAGCAGCCAGGGGACAGGAATTAATGAAAAACTGTTTTTT